This T cell receptor (beta chain) was retrieved from a study of early stage breast cancer tumors. Sequenced by immunoSEQ multiplex PCR; TCRdb stores in-frame clones only, minus some. The sample shows some 29,000 clones, 84% of them seen only once. On this clone: Other DNA sequences from this sample encode an identical CDR3 as well.

Between the trimmed V and J ends, which lost 3 bases and 0 bases, there was a span of 6 bases. Germline V gene sequence: CDR1 MNHNY, CDR2 SVGAGI (reference sequence). This CDR3 is 14 amino acids long. This chain joins TRBV6-6 and TRBJ1-5; D remains ambiguous. Sequencing used blood. The receptor comes from a person between 45 and 65 years old with breast cancer. The CDR3 DNA reads TGTGCCAGCAGTTATCGGAATAGCAATCAGCCCCAGCATTTT. Amino acids: CASSYRNSNQPQHF.